This T cell receptor (beta chain) was observed in a study of blood T cell repertoires in COVID-19. Turning to the study itself: Sources were T cells, B-cell-depleted T cells, or PBMCs; the material itself was cDNA or gDNA.

The CDR3 consists of 14 residues. Germline V gene data show CDR1 as SGHTA and CDR2 as FQGNSA. V was shortened by 1 base and J by 1 base, with 7 bases between the two germline ends. In the original analysis: Nucleated cell number was recorded as an estimate derived from reference gene primer amplification. Libraries were prepared by immunoSEQ multiplex PCR; TCRdb keeps only in-frame clonotypes and omits some of them. Clonal size and the V and J genes are those of that table, whereas D and trimming came from the DNA. Of around 160,000 clones in the sample, approximately 80% are singletons; the top ten hold roughly 13%. Living in about 25 US areas, the participants were between roughly 18 and 90 years of age. Recovery among Cohort 3 donors was established by two negative PCRs, clearance, or symptom resolution. This clone showed up just once.

V usage is TRBV7-2 and J usage is TRBJ1-2; no firm D call. Sequencing input: PBMCs or T cells enriched from blood (not recorded which). The sequence was obtained from a woman in her sixties or seventies who had recovered from COVID-19. CDR3 loop: CASSLDGLNYGYTF. In DNA, the CDR3 is TGTGCCAGCAGCTTAGATGGGCTTAACTATGGCTACACCTTC.